One sample yielded the 32 T cell receptor beta chains listed below, sequenced in a study of CD8+CD57+ T cells in acquired aplastic anemia. Genomic DNA constituted the template upon which TCR beta VDJ and CDR3 profiling was performed. TCRdb analysed the reads with MiXCR anew, one entry per CDR3 protein. This sample has 400,000 to 500,000 distinct CDR3 sequences; 65% to 80% occur once, and the top ten carry under 4.5%. The sample was sorted CD4+, CD8+, or CD8+CD57+ T cells (not recorded which) from PBMCs. These receptors all stem from a human donor in good health, serving as a control.

The V and J genes are TRBV6-5 and TRBJ2-3, with 9 positions matching TRBD2. J was trimmed by 2 bases and V by 2 bases; bases with no gene match: 2. Germline CDR1 and CDR2: MNHEY and SVGAGI. CDR3 length: 15 residues. The CDR3 spells CASSYGGRATDTQYF. The CDR3 DNA reads as TGTGCCAGCAGTTACGGCGGGAGGGCCACAGATACGCAGTATTTT.

This clonotype was recorded once. J is TRBJ2-5 and V is TRBV12-3 or TRBV12-4; possibly TRBD2 for D (7 bases). V was clipped by 5 bases and J by 5 bases, with 18 bases between them. CDR3 length: 15 residues. DNA of the CDR3: TGTGCCAGCAGTCAAGAGGCTAGGGGGGGTGAGACCCAGTACTTC. Protein: CASSQEARGGETQYF.

This clonotype was found once. This sequence joins TRBV10-3 and TRBJ1-2, with D possibly being TRBD1 (5 bases). V dropped 0 bases and J dropped 6 bases, with 11 bases sitting between them. This CDR3 spans 14 amino acids. Germline-derived CDR1 and CDR2 are ENHRY and SYGVKD. The CDR3 is CAISESQGTNGYTF. DNA of the CDR3: TGTGCCATCAGTGAGTCGCAGGGTACGAATGGCTACACCTTC.

A note on this clonotype: One junction end disagrees with the germline gene, perhaps due to a read error. CDR3 DNA: TGTGCCAGCAGCCGGGCCCGGACTTACTCTGGGGCCAACTTCCTGACTTTC. This sequence encodes CASSRARTYSGANFLTF. The chain combines TRBV2 with TRBJ2-6; D tentatively reads TRBD1 or TRBD2 (5 bases each). CDR3 length equals 17 residues. Germline CDR1 reads SNHLY; CDR2 reads FYNNEI.

V is TRBV9 and J is TRBJ2-3; no reliable D call. The J call is uncertain, as TRBJ1-5 better fits the DNA end. This CDR3 is built from 14 residues. Germline CDR1 and CDR2: SGDLS and YYNGEE. CDR3 region: CASTTAGPADAQHF. The CDR3 DNA follows: TGTGCCAGCACCACGGCTGGGCCCGCAGATGCGCAGCATTTT.

The chain couples TRBV30 to TRBJ2-5; tentative D call: TRBD2 (7 bases). The V gene lost 3 bases and the J gene lost 5 bases, with 16 bases spanning the gap. The length of the CDR3 is 14 residues. The germline CDR1 and CDR2 sequences are GTSNPN and SVGIG (reference sequence). For the CDR3, the DNA is TGTGCCTGGAGCGGGGGGCGGGGGCGGGAGACCCAGTACTTC. Protein sequence: CAWSGGRGRETQYF.

In the case of this clonotype: The conserved phenylalanine or tryptophan is not found at the CDR3 terminus, so this likely reflects a read error. The DNA is omitted, as the CDR3 cannot be located on it reliably, and the CDR3 follows TCRdb's listing. This sequence joins TRBV7-9 and TRBJ2-5; the table's D call, TRBD1, has no DNA check behind it. CDR1 and CDR2 (germline): SEHNR, FQNEAQ (reference sequence). 14 amino acids form the CDR3, both terminal residues included. The CDR3 region is CASRAEGGPVTEYS.

The chain joins TRBV5-5 to TRBJ1-1; 8 nucleotides line up with TRBD1. J gave up 7 bases and V 8 bases, and 13 bases lay outside the gene matches. Germline assignment: CDR1 SGHKS and CDR2 YYEKEE (reference sequence). CDR3 length: 14 residues. The chain's CDR3 is CASTVTGVDDEAFF. Here the CDR3 DNA reads TGTGCCAGTACCGTGACAGGGGTGGATGATGAAGCTTTCTTT.

This sequence joins TRBV5-1 and TRBJ2-3; D remains unclear. V lost 0 bases and J 7 bases, leaving 12 bases between the germline ends. Germline CDR1 and CDR2: SGHRS and YFSETQ. The length of the CDR3 is 14 residues. DNA for the CDR3: TGCGCCAGCAGCTTGGCGATAGGGTACAATACGCAGTATTTT. This sequence encodes CASSLAIGYNTQYF. Drawing the rest from reference TRBV5-1 and TRBJ2-3, the complete variable domain is KAGVTQTPRYLIKTRGQQVTLSCSPISGHRSVSWYQQTPGQGLQFLFEYFSETQRNKGNFPGRFSGRQFSNSRSEMNVSTLELGDSALYLCASSLAIGYNTQYFGPGTRLTVL.

For this clonotype: One end of the junction does not line up with germline, which may come from a read error. The chain carries TRBV5-1 and TRBJ1-1, with D perhaps TRBD1 (5 bases). The CDR3 has 14 amino acids. CDR1 and CDR2 from the germline V gene are SGHRS and YFSETQ. This CDR3 reads CASTSSWGDTEAFF. In DNA form, the CDR3 reads TGTGCCAGCACCTCCAGTTGGGGGGACACTGAAGCTTTCTTT. Variable domain in full (rest from reference TRBV5-1 and TRBJ1-1): KAGVTQTPRYLIKTRGQQVTLSCSPISGHRSVSWYQQTPGQGLQFLFEYFSETQRNKGNFPGRFSGRQFSNSRSEMNVSTLELGDSALYLCASTSSWGDTEAFFGQGTRLTVV.

The chain joins TRBV20-1 to TRBJ2-7, with 8 bases lining up with TRBD1. The ends lost 4 bases at V and 1 base at J; junction bases unmatched: 9. Germline values: CDR1 DFQATT, CDR2 SNEGSKA (reference sequence). This CDR3 contains 15 residues. The CDR3 DNA sequence: TGCAGTGCTATCGATAGGACAGGGCGATCCTACGAGCAGTACTTC. Amino acids: CSAIDRTGRSYEQYF.

A single count supports this clonotype. Being one base from a much bigger clone, this may be a read error. V and J are TRBV12-3 or TRBV12-4 and TRBJ1-5; TRBD1 matches at 7 bases. Germline trimming cut 6 bases from V and 5 bases from J; bases unmatched to any gene: 16. The CDR3 is 17 residues long. The CDR3 DNA reads TGTGCCAGCAGGCCGACAGGGAGATGGGGGGAAGATCAGCCCCAGCATTTT. Translated, it gives CASRPTGRWGEDQPQHF.

As to this clonotype: An end of the junction differs from the germline gene, which may be a read error. The V and J genes are TRBV12-3 or TRBV12-4 and TRBJ1-6; no reliable D call. The CDR3 totals 16 residues. CDR3 sequence (DNA): TGTGCCAGCAGCTTAGATCGCGGGAGGGAGTTTTCACCCCTCCACTTT. Translating it yields CASSLDRGREFSPLHF.

This clonotype was observed once. Relative to the germline gene, one junction end is altered; a read error may explain this. The genes are TRBV10-3 and TRBJ1-2, with no clear D. The CDR3 contains 14 residues. CDR1 ENHRY and CDR2 SYGVKD come from the germline V gene. CDR3 in DNA: TGTGCCATCAGTGTGGCGGTGAGGTACTATGGCTGCACCTTC. This translates into CAISVAVRYYGCTF.

The rearrangement joins TRBV5-1 to TRBJ1-6; possibly TRBD1 for D (5 bases). The V end lost 2 bases, the J end lost 7 bases, and 16 bases lay between the germline ends. Germline values: CDR1 SGHRS, CDR2 YFSETQ. CDR3 size: 16 residues. Here the CDR3 DNA reads TGCGCCAGCAGCTTCCAACGGGGCTACGAGAATTCACCCCTCCACTTT. It translates to CASSFQRGYENSPLHF.

The V and J genes are TRBV7-6 and TRBJ2-7; TRBD1 or TRBD2 may be the D gene (5 bases each). The CDR3 spans 16 residues. V was shortened by 5 bases and J by 0 bases, with 17 bases between the two germline ends. Per the germline V gene, CDR1 is SGHVS and CDR2 is FNYEAQ. Here the CDR3 reads CASSGYSHGGSYEQYF. In DNA, the CDR3 is TGTGCCAGCAGCGGATACTCGCATGGGGGCTCCTACGAGCAGTACTTC.

Remarks on this clonotype: A read error may account for a junction end that differs from germline. This chain joins TRBV7-8 and TRBJ2-7, with 7 bases aligning to TRBD1. The V gene's germline CDR1 is SGHVS and CDR2 FQNEAQ. The CDR3 contains 15 residues. CDR3 protein: CAGSRDRVPSYEQYF. CDR3 coding DNA: TGTGCCGGCAGCCGCGACAGGGTCCCATCCTACGAGCAGTACTTC.

This clonotype was seen a handful of times. The chain couples TRBV15 to TRBJ1-2, with D uncertain. CDR1 is LNHNV and CDR2 is YYDKDF in the germline V gene (reference sequence). This CDR3 has 13 residues. V dropped 0 bases and J dropped 4 bases, with 6 bases sitting between them. CDR3 DNA sequence: TGTGCCACCAGCAGAGACGGGCTCTATGGCTACACCTTC. Its protein is CATSRDGLYGYTF.

This clonotype was detected only a few times. The rearrangement joins TRBV12-3 or TRBV12-4 to TRBJ2-5; 7 bases are shared with TRBD1. The junction had 7 bases not matched to a gene; V was cut back by 5 bases and J by 1 base. The CDR3 totals 15 residues. The CDR3 nucleotides are TGTGCCAGCAGTGTTCGGACAGGAAGCCAAGAGACCCAGTACTTC. This gives the protein CASSVRTGSQETQYF.

The chain recombines TRBV7-9 with TRBJ1-2; D remains unclear. Germline values: CDR1 SEHNR, CDR2 FQNEAQ (reference sequence). The germline V and J ends were trimmed by 5 bases and 11 bases, with 21 bases remaining between them. The CDR3 has 14 amino acids. CDR3 DNA: TGTGCCAGCAGCAACAACGTCCAAGAGGATCAGTACACCTTC. It yields the protein CASSNNVQEDQYTF.

Ten or more counts support this clonotype. The chain recombines TRBV6-5 with TRBJ1-2; a possible D gene is TRBD1 (6 bases). This CDR3 is 14 amino acids long. The ends were cut back, 4 bases at V and 4 bases at J, with 13 bases in the middle. From germline, CDR1 is MNHEY and CDR2 SVGAGI. This CDR3 reads CASSSAGQIYGYTF. The CDR3 nucleotides are TGTGCCAGCAGTTCCGCGGGACAAATCTATGGCTACACCTTC.

The chain is built from TRBV5-1 and TRBJ2-7, with D possibly matching TRBD2 (5 bases). The CDR3 length is 12 residues. Per the germline V gene, CDR1 is SGHRS and CDR2 is YFSETQ. V gave up 6 bases and J gave up 12 bases, with 19 bases separating them. The CDR3 DNA reads as TGCGCCAGCACCCTCGGGATTATGAACACGTACTTC. It yields the protein CASTLGIMNTYF.

V and J are TRBV4-1 and TRBJ1-1; D gene uncertain. Trimming pared 1 base from V and 0 bases from J, leaving 9 bases between. This CDR3 has 15 amino acids. Germline V gene sequence: CDR1 MGHRA, CDR2 YSYEKL. CDR3 nucleotide sequence: TGCGCCAGCAGCCAAGGCTTGAGGATGAACACTGAAGCTTTCTTT. The encoded protein is CASSQGLRMNTEAFF.

In its sample, this clonotype was seen once. At one of its ends the junction is not consistent with the germline gene, which may arise from a read error. V usage is TRBV20-1 and J usage is TRBJ2-7; TRBD1 is a possible D gene (5 bases). Germline V gene data show CDR1 as DFQATT and CDR2 as SNEGSKA (reference sequence). CDR3 length: 11 amino acids. CDR3 region: CSARGRGNQHF. CDR3 DNA sequence: TGCAGTGCTAGAGGTAGGGGCAATCAGCACTTC.

The chain joins TRBV7-4 to TRBJ2-7; no reliable D call. The V gene's germline CDR1 is SGHVT and CDR2 SQSDAQ. The CDR3 has 13 residues. V was cut by 6 bases and J by 5 bases, with 14 bases left in between. CDR3 loop: CASSDYWHDEQYF. The CDR3 DNA is TGTGCCAGCAGTGATTACTGGCACGACGAGCAGTACTTC.

This chain connects TRBV18 to TRBJ1-1; no clear D. The germline V and J ends were trimmed by 0 bases and 3 bases, with 8 bases remaining between them. CDR3 length equals 14 residues. In germline, CDR1 is KGHSH, CDR2 LQKENI. DNA of the CDR3: TGTGCCAGCTCACCACCAGCGGGTGACACTGAAGCTTTCTTT. Its translation is CASSPPAGDTEAFF.

This clonotype was counted at least ten times. The chain couples TRBV18 to TRBJ1-4; D not certain. The CDR3 contains 14 residues. Germline CDR1 reads KGHSH; CDR2 reads LQKENI. V was cut by 4 bases and J by 7 bases, with 13 bases left in between. CDR3 loop: CASSRDGSREKLFF. The CDR3 DNA is TGTGCCAGCTCACGAGACGGATCTCGTGAAAAACTGTTTTTT.

In regard to this clonotype: A much larger clone is a single base away; this may be a read error. The genes are TRBV27 and TRBJ1-2; 9 bases line up with TRBD1. Germline V CDR1 and CDR2: MNHEY, SMNVEV (reference sequence). This CDR3 region has 14 residues. The CDR3, as DNA: TGTGCCTGCAGTTTCGGGACAGGGATGGGTGGCTACACCTTC. The encoded protein is CACSFGTGMGGYTF.

J is TRBJ2-7 and V is TRBV5-1, with TRBD2 identical over 9 bases. The CDR3 is made up of 13 amino acids. CDR1 and CDR2 (germline): SGHRS, YFSETQ. Unmatched junction bases numbered 5, after V lost 2 bases and J lost 8 bases. CDR3 in DNA: TGCGCCAGCAGCTTCTTACTAGCGGGCAAGCAGTACTTC. Its translation: CASSFLLAGKQYF.

The rearrangement uses TRBV7-6 and TRBJ2-5; 11 nucleotides match TRBD1. This CDR3 has 17 residues. V lost 4 bases, J lost 2 bases, and 9 bases stayed unmatched. Germline assignment: CDR1 SGHVS and CDR2 FNYEAQ. CDR3 coding DNA: TGTGCCAGCAGCTCCCCAGGGGACAGGGGGAGGCAAGAGACCCAGTACTTC. This translates into CASSSPGDRGRQETQYF.

This chain connects TRBV11-2 to TRBJ1-2; D gene ambiguous. The CDR3 covers 13 residues. V lost 5 bases and J 5 bases, leaving 12 bases between the germline ends. CDR1 is SGHAT and CDR2 is FQNNGV in the germline V gene. The CDR3 loop is CASSSGIGYGYTF. The CDR3, as DNA: TGTGCCAGCAGCAGCGGTATCGGGTATGGCTACACCTTC.

The chain combines TRBV2 with TRBJ2-7; no clear D gene. The germline V gene has CDR1 SNHLY and CDR2 FYNNEI. V was cut by 1 base and J by 2 bases, with 6 bases left in between. The CDR3 runs to 13 residues. The CDR3 sequence is CASSEDSPYEQYF. For the CDR3, the DNA is TGTGCCAGCAGTGAAGACTCCCCCTACGAGCAGTACTTC.